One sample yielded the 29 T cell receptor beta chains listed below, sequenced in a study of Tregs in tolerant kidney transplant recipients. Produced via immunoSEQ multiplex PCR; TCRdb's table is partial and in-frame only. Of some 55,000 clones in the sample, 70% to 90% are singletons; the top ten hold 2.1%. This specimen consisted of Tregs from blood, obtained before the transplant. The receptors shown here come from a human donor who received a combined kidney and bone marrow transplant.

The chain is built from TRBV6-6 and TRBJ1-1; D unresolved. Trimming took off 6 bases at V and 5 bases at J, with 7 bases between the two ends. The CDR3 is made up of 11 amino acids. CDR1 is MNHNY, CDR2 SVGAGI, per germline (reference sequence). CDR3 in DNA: TGTGCCAGCAGGGCTGGGACTGAAGCTTTCTTT. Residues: CASRAGTEAFF.

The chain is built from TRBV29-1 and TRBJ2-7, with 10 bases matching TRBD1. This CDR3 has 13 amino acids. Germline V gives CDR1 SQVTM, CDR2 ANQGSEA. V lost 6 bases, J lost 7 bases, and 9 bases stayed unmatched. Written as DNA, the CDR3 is TGCAGCGTCTCCGGGACAGGGGTTTTGGAGCAGTACTTC. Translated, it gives CSVSGTGVLEQYF.

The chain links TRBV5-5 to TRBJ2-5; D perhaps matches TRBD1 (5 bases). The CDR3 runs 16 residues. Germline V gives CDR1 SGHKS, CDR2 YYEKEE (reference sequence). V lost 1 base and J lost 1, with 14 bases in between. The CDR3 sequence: CASSLRGPDTQETQYF. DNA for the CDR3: TGTGCCAGCAGCTTGAGAGGTCCGGACACCCAAGAGACCCAGTACTTC.

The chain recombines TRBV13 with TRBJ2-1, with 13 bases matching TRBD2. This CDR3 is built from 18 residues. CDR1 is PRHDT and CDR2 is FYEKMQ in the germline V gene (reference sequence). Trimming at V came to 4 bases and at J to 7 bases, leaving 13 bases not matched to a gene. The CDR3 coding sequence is TGTGCCAGCAGCTGGACTAGCGGGGGAATCCTTCATCCAAATGAGCAGTTCTTC. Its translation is CASSWTSGGILHPNEQFF.

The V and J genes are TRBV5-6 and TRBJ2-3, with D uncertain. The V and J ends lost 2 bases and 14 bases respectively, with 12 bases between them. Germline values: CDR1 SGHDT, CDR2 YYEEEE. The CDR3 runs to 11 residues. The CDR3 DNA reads TGTGCCAGCAGCTTCGCACGGTTCCTGTATTTT. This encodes CASSFARFLYF.

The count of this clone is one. The CDR3 DNA reads as TGCGCCAGCAGCCGGACTAGCGGAACCTACGAGCAGTACTTC. As protein: CASSRTSGTYEQYF. The chain uses TRBV10-2 and TRBJ2-5, with 10 bases aligning to TRBD2. The DNA end lines up better with TRBJ2-7; the J call may be wrong. The CDR3 is 14 residues long. The germline V gene encodes CDR1 WSHSY and CDR2 SAAADI.

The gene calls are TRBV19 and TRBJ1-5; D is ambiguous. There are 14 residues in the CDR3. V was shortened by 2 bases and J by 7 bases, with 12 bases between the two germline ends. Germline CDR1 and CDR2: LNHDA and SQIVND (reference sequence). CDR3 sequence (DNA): TGTGCCAGTAGTATACGAGGGCCTGGGCAGCCCCAGCATTTT. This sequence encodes CASSIRGPGQPQHF.

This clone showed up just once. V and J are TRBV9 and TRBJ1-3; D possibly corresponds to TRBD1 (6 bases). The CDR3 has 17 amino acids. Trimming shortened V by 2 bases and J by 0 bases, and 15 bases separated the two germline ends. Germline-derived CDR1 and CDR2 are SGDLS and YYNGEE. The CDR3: CASSVEDSAASGNTIYF. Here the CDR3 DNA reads TGTGCCAGCAGCGTCGAGGACAGTGCCGCCTCTGGAAACACCATATATTTT.

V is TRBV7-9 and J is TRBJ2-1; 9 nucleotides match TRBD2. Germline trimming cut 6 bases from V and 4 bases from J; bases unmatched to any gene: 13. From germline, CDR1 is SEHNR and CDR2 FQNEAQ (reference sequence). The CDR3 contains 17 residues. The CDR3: CASRRVGAGGWYNEQFF. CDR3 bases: TGTGCCAGCAGACGCGTTGGGGCGGGAGGGTGGTACAATGAGCAGTTCTTC.

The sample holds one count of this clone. The CDR3 spells CAISGGGGGGDTQYF. The CDR3 bases are TGTGCCATCAGTGGCGGCGGCGGGGGCGGTGATACGCAGTATTTT. This chain connects TRBV10-3 to TRBJ2-3; possible D gene TRBD2, 7 bases. The CDR3 loop spans 15 amino acids. Trimming left V 4 bases short and J 6 bases short, with 17 bases between. From germline, CDR1 is ENHRY and CDR2 SYGVKD.

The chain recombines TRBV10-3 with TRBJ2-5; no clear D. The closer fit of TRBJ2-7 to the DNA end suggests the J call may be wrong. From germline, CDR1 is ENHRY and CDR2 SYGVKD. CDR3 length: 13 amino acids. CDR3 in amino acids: CAISESGVGEQYF. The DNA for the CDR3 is TGTGCCATCAGTGAGTCAGGTGTGGGCGAGCAGTACTTC.

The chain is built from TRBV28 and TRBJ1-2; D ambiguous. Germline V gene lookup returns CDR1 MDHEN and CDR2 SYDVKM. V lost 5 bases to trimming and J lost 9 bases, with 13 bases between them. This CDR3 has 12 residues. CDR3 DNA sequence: TGTGCCAGCAGTCTTACCCCGACACGCTACACCTTC. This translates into CASSLTPTRYTF.

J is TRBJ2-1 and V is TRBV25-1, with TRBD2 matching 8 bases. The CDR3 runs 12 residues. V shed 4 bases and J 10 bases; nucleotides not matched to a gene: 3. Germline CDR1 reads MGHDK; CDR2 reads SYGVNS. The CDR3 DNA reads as TGTGCCAGCAGTGTCGAGCGGGGGGAGCAGTTCTTC. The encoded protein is CASSVERGEQFF. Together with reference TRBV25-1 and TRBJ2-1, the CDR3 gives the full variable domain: EADIYQTPRYLVIGTGKKITLECSQTMGHDKMYWYQQDPGMELHLIHYSYGVNSTEKGDLSSESTVSRIRTEHFPLTLESARPSHTSQYLCASSVERGEQFFGPGTRLTVL.

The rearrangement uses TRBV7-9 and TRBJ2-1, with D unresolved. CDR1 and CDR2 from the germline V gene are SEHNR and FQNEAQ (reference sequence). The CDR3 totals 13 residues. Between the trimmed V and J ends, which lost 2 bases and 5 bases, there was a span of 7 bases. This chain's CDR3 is CASSLQPHNEQFF. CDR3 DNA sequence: TGTGCCAGCAGCTTACAACCCCACAATGAGCAGTTCTTC.

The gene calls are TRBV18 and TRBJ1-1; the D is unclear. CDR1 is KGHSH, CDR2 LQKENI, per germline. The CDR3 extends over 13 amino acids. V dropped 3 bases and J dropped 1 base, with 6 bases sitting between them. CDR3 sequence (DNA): TGTGCCAGCTCACCGTCCCCGAACACTGAAGCTTTCTTT. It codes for CASSPSPNTEAFF.

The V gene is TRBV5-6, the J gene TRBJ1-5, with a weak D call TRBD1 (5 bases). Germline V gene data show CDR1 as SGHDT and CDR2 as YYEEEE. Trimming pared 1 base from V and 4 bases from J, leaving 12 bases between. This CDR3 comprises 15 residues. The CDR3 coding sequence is TGTGCCAGCAGCTTGTTCGGGGCTTCTAATCAGCCCCAGCATTTT. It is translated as CASSLFGASNQPQHF.

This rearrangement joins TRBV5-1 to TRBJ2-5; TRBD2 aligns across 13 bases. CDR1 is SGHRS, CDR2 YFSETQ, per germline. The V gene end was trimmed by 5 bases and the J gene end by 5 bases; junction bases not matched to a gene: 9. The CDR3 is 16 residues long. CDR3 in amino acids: CASSPRTSGGPETQYF. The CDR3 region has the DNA TGCGCCAGCAGTCCAAGGACTAGCGGGGGCCCGGAGACCCAGTACTTC.

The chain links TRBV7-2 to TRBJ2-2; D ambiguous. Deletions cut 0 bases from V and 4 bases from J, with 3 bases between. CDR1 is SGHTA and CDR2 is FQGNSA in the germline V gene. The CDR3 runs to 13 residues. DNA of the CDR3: TGTGCCAGCAGCTTAGCCGCCACCGGGGAGCTGTTTTTT. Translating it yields CASSLAATGELFF.

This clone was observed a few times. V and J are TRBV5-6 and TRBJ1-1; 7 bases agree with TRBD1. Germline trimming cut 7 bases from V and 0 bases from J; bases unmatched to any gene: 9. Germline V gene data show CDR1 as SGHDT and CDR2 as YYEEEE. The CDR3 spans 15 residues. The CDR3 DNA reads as TGTGCCAGCCGGTCGACAGGGCCAATGAACACTGAAGCTTTCTTT. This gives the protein CASRSTGPMNTEAFF.

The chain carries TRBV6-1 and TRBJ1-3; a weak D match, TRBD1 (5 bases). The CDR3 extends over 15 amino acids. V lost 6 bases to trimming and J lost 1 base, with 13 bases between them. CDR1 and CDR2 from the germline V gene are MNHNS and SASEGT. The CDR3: CASSPAAGSGNTIYF. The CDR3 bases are TGTGCCAGCAGCCCCGCCGCAGGGTCTGGAAACACCATATATTTT.

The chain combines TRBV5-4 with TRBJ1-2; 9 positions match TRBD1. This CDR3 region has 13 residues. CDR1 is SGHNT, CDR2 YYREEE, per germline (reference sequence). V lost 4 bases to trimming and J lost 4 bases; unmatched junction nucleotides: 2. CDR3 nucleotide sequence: TGTGCCAGCAGCCAGGACAGGGGCTATGGCTACACCTTC. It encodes CASSQDRGYGYTF.

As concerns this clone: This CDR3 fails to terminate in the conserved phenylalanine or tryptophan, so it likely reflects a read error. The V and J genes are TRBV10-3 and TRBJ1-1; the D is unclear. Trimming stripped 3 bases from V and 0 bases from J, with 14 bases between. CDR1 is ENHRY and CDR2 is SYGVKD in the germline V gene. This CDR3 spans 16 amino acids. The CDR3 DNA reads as TGTGCCATCAGTGACGCCCTGAGGACCTTGAACACTGAAGCTTTCCTT. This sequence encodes CAISDALRTLNTEAFL.

Written as DNA, the CDR3 is TGTGCCAGCAGCCCTGGACAGGATTGGTTGATAGATACGCAGTATTTT. This encodes CASSPGQDWLIDTQYF. This chain connects TRBV5-8 to TRBJ2-3; 7 bases are a match to TRBD1. The CDR3 loop spans 16 amino acids. Germline CDR1 is SGHTS and CDR2 is YDEGEE. V trimming: 4 bases; J trimming: 5 bases; junction bases outside the gene matches: 13.

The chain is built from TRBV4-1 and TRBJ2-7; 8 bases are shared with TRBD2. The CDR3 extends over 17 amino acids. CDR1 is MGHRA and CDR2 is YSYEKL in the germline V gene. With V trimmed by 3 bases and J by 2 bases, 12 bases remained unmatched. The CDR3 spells CASSHGVVAGRAYEQYF. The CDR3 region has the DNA TGCGCCAGCAGCCACGGGGTCGTAGCGGGACGGGCCTACGAGCAGTACTTC.

CDR3: CASSLVSTATNEKLFF. DNA for the CDR3: TGTGCCAGCAGCTTAGTGTCGACAGCAACTAATGAAAAACTGTTTTTT. V gene TRBV7-8 combines with J gene TRBJ1-4, with D possibly TRBD1 on 5 matching bases. This CDR3 has 16 residues. Germline V gene data show CDR1 as SGHVS and CDR2 as FQNEAQ. The V and J ends lost 1 base and 0 bases respectively, with 9 bases between them.

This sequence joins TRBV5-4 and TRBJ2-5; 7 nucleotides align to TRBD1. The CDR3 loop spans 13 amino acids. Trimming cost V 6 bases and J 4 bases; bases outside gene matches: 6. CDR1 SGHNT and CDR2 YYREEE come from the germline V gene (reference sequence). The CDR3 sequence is CASKHPGGETQYF. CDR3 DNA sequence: TGTGCCAGCAAACACCCAGGGGGAGAGACCCAGTACTTC.

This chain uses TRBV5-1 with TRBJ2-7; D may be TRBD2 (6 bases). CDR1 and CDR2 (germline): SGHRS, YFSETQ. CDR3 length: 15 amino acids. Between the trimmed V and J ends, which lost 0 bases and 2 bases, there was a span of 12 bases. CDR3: CASSLAGGVTYEQYF. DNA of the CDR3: TGCGCCAGCAGCTTGGCCGGCGGGGTGACCTACGAGCAGTACTTC. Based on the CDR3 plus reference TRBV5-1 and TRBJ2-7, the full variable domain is KAGVTQTPRYLIKTRGQQVTLSCSPISGHRSVSWYQQTPGQGLQFLFEYFSETQRNKGNFPGRFSGRQFSNSRSEMNVSTLELGDSALYLCASSLAGGVTYEQYFGPGTRLTVT.

CDR3 residues: CASSLAPWEPTDTQYF. For the CDR3, the DNA is TGTGCCAGCAGTTTAGCACCGTGGGAACCCACAGATACGCAGTATTTT. The rearrangement joins TRBV28 to TRBJ2-3; no clear D gene. The germline CDR1 and CDR2 sequences are MDHEN and SYDVKM. V lost 2 bases to trimming and J lost 2 bases, with 14 bases between them. This CDR3 is built from 16 residues.

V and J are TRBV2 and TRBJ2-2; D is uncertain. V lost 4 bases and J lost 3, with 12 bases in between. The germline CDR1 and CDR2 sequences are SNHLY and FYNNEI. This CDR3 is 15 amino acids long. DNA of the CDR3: TGTGCCAGCAGTGGACTGGCGAGCTACACCGGGGAGCTGTTTTTT. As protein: CASSGLASYTGELFF.